One and the same sample provided the 9 T cell receptor beta chains below, sequenced in a study of blood T cell repertoires in COVID-19. Data came from immunoSEQ multiplex PCR; TCRdb stores just in-frame clones and leaves some out. The sample yields about 250,000 clones, around nine tenths seen once. Sequencing input: peripheral blood. Receptors were obtained from a woman aged 60-75 years who had recovered from COVID-19.

V usage is TRBV19 and J usage is TRBJ1-5; 7 bases match TRBD1. The CDR3 has 15 amino acids. Trimming took 4 bases from V and 1 from J; bases not matched to a gene: 4. CDR1 and CDR2 from the germline V gene are LNHDA and SQIVND (reference sequence). In nucleotides, the CDR3 is TGTGCCAGTAGTACAGGGGGAGGAAGCAATCAGCCCCAGCATTTT. Encoded protein: CASSTGGGSNQPQHF.

The chain has TRBV28 and TRBJ1-2, with D tentatively TRBD1 (5 bases). The CDR3 loop spans 14 amino acids. The germline V gene has CDR1 MDHEN and CDR2 SYDVKM. V shed 1 base and J shed 3 bases, with 9 bases lying between them. The CDR3 reads CASSLSGGDYGYTF. CDR3 nucleotides: TGTGCCAGCAGTTTATCCGGGGGGGACTATGGCTACACCTTC.

CDR3 loop: CASSLTLAGAYNEQFF. The DNA for the CDR3 is TGTGCCAGCAGCTTAACCCTAGCGGGGGCGTACAATGAGCAGTTCTTC. The V and J genes are TRBV7-3 and TRBJ2-1, with 10 bases matching TRBD2. This CDR3 has 16 amino acids. The J segment lost 4 bases and the V segment lost 0 bases, leaving 3 bases of the junction unmatched. Germline V gene lookup returns CDR1 SGHTA and CDR2 FQGTGA.

This clone has more than one count but fewer than ten. The rearrangement uses TRBV19 and TRBJ2-7; 10 bases align to TRBD2. Germline loops: CDR1 LNHDA, CDR2 SQIVND (reference sequence). CDR3 length: 14 residues. The ends lost 4 bases at V and 6 bases at J; junction bases unmatched: 6. This CDR3 reads CASSTPGLAFEQYF. The CDR3 nucleotides are TGTGCCAGTAGTACTCCGGGACTAGCGTTCGAGCAGTACTTC.

The V gene is TRBV19, the J gene TRBJ1-6; D possibly corresponds to TRBD1 (6 bases). Between the trimmed V and J ends, which lost 2 bases and 6 bases, there was a span of 14 bases. CDR1 is LNHDA, CDR2 SQIVND, per germline (reference sequence). The CDR3 is 16 residues long. The CDR3 DNA reads as TGTGCCAGTAGTATACAGGGGACGGCGGGTAATTCACCCCTCCACTTT. Translating it yields CASSIQGTAGNSPLHF.

In DNA, the CDR3 is TGTGCCAGCAGCCCGGGGACAGGGGATCCACGGGGTTACAATGAGCAGTTCTTC. It yields the protein CASSPGTGDPRGYNEQFF. The chain links TRBV3-1 (or the pseudogene TRBV3-2) to TRBJ2-1; 10 bases agree with TRBD1. The V and J ends lost 4 bases and 4 bases, in that order; junction bases with no gene match: 13. This CDR3 is built from 18 residues. Looked up from germline, CDR1 is LGHDT and CDR2 is YNNKEL (reference sequence).

The chain has TRBV11-2 and TRBJ2-7; weak D call: TRBD2 (6 bases). The CDR3 consists of 15 residues. V shed 1 base and J shed 4 bases, with 14 bases lying between them. CDR1 and CDR2 from the germline V gene are SGHAT and FQNNGV. This chain's CDR3 is CASSLASTSLYEQYF. CDR3 sequence (DNA): TGTGCCAGCAGCTTAGCCAGCACTAGCTTATACGAGCAGTACTTC.

The V call is TRBV12-5, the J call TRBJ1-2, with 10 bases matching TRBD1. Germline lookup yields CDR1 LGHNT and CDR2 FRNRAP. The V segment lost 3 bases and the J segment 5 bases; nucleotides outside the gene matches: 9. The CDR3 has 16 amino acids. The CDR3 reads CASGFPRQGARYGYTF. The DNA for the CDR3 is TGTGCTAGTGGTTTCCCCCGACAGGGGGCGCGGTATGGCTACACCTTC.

J is TRBJ1-2 and V is TRBV7-8; D is unclear. CDR1 is SGHVS, CDR2 FQNEAQ, per germline. Trimming cost V 2 bases and J 4 bases, with 14 bases left between them. This CDR3 has 15 amino acids. The CDR3 DNA reads as TGTGCCAGCAGCTTACTAGCGAGTTCACCCTATGGCTACACCTTC. Translation gives CASSLLASSPYGYTF.